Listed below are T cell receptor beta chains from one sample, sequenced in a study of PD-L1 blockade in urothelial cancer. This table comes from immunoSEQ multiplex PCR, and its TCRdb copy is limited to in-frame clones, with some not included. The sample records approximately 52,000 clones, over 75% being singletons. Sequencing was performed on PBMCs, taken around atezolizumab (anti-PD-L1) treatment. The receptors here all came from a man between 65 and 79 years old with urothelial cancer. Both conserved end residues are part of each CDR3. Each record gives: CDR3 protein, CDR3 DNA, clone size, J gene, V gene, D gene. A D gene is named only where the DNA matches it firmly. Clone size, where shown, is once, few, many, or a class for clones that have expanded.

cdr3_aa: CASSVKGGGELFF; cdr3_nt: TGTGCCAGCAGCGTTAAAGGGGGCGGGGAGCTGTTTTTT; clone_size: -; j_call: TRBJ2-2; v_call: TRBV6-6; d_call: -
cdr3_aa: CASSNGQMNTGELFF; cdr3_nt: TGTGCCAGTAGTAATGGACAGATGAACACCGGGGAGCTGTTTTTT; clone_size: -; j_call: TRBJ2-2; v_call: TRBV19; d_call: -
cdr3_aa: CASSRRGGYTF; cdr3_nt: TGTGCCAGCAGTCGCCGAGGGGGCTACACCTTC; clone_size: -; j_call: TRBJ1-2; v_call: TRBV28; d_call: -
cdr3_aa: CASSRGEVMNTEAFF; cdr3_nt: TGTGCCAGCAGTAGAGGAGAAGTTATGAACACTGAAGCTTTCTTT; clone_size: -; j_call: TRBJ1-1; v_call: TRBV7-9; d_call: -
cdr3_aa: CASSGRDISEKLFF; cdr3_nt: TGTGCCAGCAGCGGCCGGGACATCAGTGAAAAACTGTTTTTT; clone_size: -; j_call: TRBJ1-4; v_call: TRBV9; d_call: -
cdr3_aa: CASSSDREETQYF; cdr3_nt: TGTGCCAGCAGCTCGGACAGGGAAGAGACCCAGTACTTC; clone_size: -; j_call: TRBJ2-5; v_call: TRBV11-1; d_call: TRBD1
cdr3_aa: CASSLGGVSGNTIYF; cdr3_nt: TGTGCCAGCAGCTTGGGCGGTGTCTCTGGAAACACCATATATTTT; clone_size: -; j_call: TRBJ1-3; v_call: TRBV5-6; d_call: -
cdr3_aa: CASSTNGRSQETQYF; cdr3_nt: TGTGCCAGTAGTACGAACGGGAGATCCCAAGAGACCCAGTACTTC; clone_size: -; j_call: TRBJ2-5; v_call: TRBV19; d_call: -
cdr3_aa: CASSSGGTPSSNTGELFF; cdr3_nt: TGCGCCAGCAGCTCCGGGGGGACTCCTAGCTCGAACACCGGGGAGCTGTTTTTT; clone_size: -; j_call: TRBJ2-2; v_call: TRBV5-1; d_call: TRBD2
cdr3_aa: CASSKAGLAGGCYEQYF; cdr3_nt: TGTGCCAGCAGCAAAGCGGGACTAGCGGGAGGGTGCTACGAGCAGTACTTC; clone_size: once; j_call: TRBJ2-7; v_call: TRBV21-1; d_call: -
cdr3_aa: CASSLSLAGFTDTQYF; cdr3_nt: TGTGCCAGCAGTTTATCACTAGCGGGTTTCACAGATACGCAGTATTTT; clone_size: -; j_call: TRBJ2-3; v_call: TRBV27; d_call: TRBD2
cdr3_aa: CAIRGPGQGGTDTQYF; cdr3_nt: TGTGCCATCAGGGGACCGGGACAGGGGGGCACAGATACGCAGTATTTT; clone_size: -; j_call: TRBJ2-3; v_call: TRBV10-3; d_call: TRBD1
cdr3_aa: CASAGQGPTGELFF; cdr3_nt: TGCGCCAGCGCGGGACAGGGGCCCACCGGGGAGCTGTTTTTT; clone_size: -; j_call: TRBJ2-2; v_call: TRBV5-1; d_call: TRBD1
cdr3_aa: CASSEPVAGGETQYF; cdr3_nt: TGTGCCAGCAGTGAACCGGTGGCAGGGGGAGAGACCCAGTACTTC; clone_size: -; j_call: TRBJ2-5; v_call: TRBV2; d_call: TRBD1
cdr3_aa: CASSFSLANTEAFF; cdr3_nt: TGTGCCAGCAGTTTTTCCCTGGCGAACACTGAAGCTTTCTTT; clone_size: -; j_call: TRBJ1-1; v_call: TRBV27; d_call: -
cdr3_aa: CASSQAPPRGAAEAFF; cdr3_nt: TGCGCCAGCAGCCAAGCCCCTCCCCGGGGGGCGGCGGAAGCTTTCTTT; clone_size: -; j_call: TRBJ1-1; v_call: TRBV4-1; d_call: -
cdr3_aa: CASSVVGRANTEAFF; cdr3_nt: TGTGCCAGCAGCGTAGTGGGCAGGGCGAACACTGAAGCTTTCTTT; clone_size: few; j_call: TRBJ1-1; v_call: TRBV9; d_call: -
cdr3_aa: CASRAERTEAFF; cdr3_nt: TGTGCCAGCAGGGCCGAGAGGACTGAAGCTTTCTTT; clone_size: -; j_call: TRBJ1-1; v_call: TRBV2; d_call: -
cdr3_aa: CASSEWRGTYNEQFF; cdr3_nt: TGTGCCAGCAGTGAATGGCGGGGCACCTACAATGAGCAGTTCTTC; clone_size: -; j_call: TRBJ2-1; v_call: TRBV6-1; d_call: -
cdr3_aa: CSVGGGMGTEAFF; cdr3_nt: TGCAGCGTTGGGGGGGGTATGGGCACTGAAGCTTTCTTT; clone_size: -; j_call: TRBJ1-1; v_call: TRBV29-1; d_call: -
cdr3_aa: CATSRDVAGGTEAFF; cdr3_nt: TGTGCCACCAGCAGAGATGTGGCAGGGGGGACTGAAGCTTTCTTT; clone_size: -; j_call: TRBJ1-1; v_call: TRBV15; d_call: TRBD1
cdr3_aa: CASSQGHTTYEQYF; cdr3_nt: TGCGCCAGCAGCCAAGGTCACACGACCTACGAGCAGTACTTC; clone_size: few; j_call: TRBJ2-7; v_call: TRBV4-1; d_call: -
cdr3_aa: CATPGQGVYEQYF; cdr3_nt: TGTGCCACCCCTGGACAGGGGGTCTACGAGCAGTACTTC; clone_size: once; j_call: TRBJ2-7; v_call: TRBV6-1; d_call: TRBD1
cdr3_aa: CASSLVVTSIQGIQYF; cdr3_nt: TGTGCCAGCAGCTTAGTGGTGACATCGATCCAGGGCATTCAGTACTTC; clone_size: -; j_call: TRBJ2-4; v_call: TRBV5-6; d_call: -
cdr3_aa: CASSYVGSQGETQYF; cdr3_nt: TGCGCCAGCAGCTACGTAGGGTCCCAGGGCGAGACCCAGTACTTC; clone_size: -; j_call: TRBJ2-5; v_call: TRBV5-1; d_call: -
cdr3_aa: CSVMDRVLTGELFF; cdr3_nt: TGCAGCGTTATGGACAGGGTGTTAACCGGGGAGCTGTTTTTT; clone_size: -; j_call: TRBJ2-2; v_call: TRBV29-1; d_call: TRBD1
cdr3_aa: CASSPTQGEGTEAFF; cdr3_nt: TGTGCCAGCTCACCAACACAGGGGGAAGGCACTGAAGCTTTCTTT; clone_size: -; j_call: TRBJ1-1; v_call: TRBV18; d_call: TRBD1
cdr3_aa: CASSFLAGVIGGVNEQFF; cdr3_nt: TGTGCCAGCAGTTTTTTAGCGGGAGTGATTGGGGGGGTCAATGAGCAGTTCTTC; clone_size: -; j_call: TRBJ2-1; v_call: TRBV27; d_call: TRBD2
cdr3_aa: CASSPGSGGNQPQHF; cdr3_nt: TGTGCCAGCAGCCCCGGAAGCGGCGGCAATCAGCCCCAGCATTTT; clone_size: -; j_call: TRBJ1-5; v_call: TRBV7-2; d_call: -
cdr3_aa: CASSPPVGGPEAFF; cdr3_nt: TGTGCCAGCTCACCACCGGTGGGTGGGCCTGAAGCTTTCTTT; clone_size: -; j_call: TRBJ1-1; v_call: TRBV18; d_call: -
cdr3_aa: CASSLQRETYEQYF; cdr3_nt: TGTGCCAGCAGTTTACAGCGGGAGACCTACGAGCAGTACTTC; clone_size: -; j_call: TRBJ2-7; v_call: TRBV6-5; d_call: TRBD2
cdr3_aa: CASSLSLAGGHAYF; cdr3_nt: TGCGCCAGCAGCTTGTCACTAGCGGGAGGACACGCGTATTTT; clone_size: -; j_call: TRBJ2-3; v_call: TRBV5-1; d_call: TRBD2
cdr3_aa: CAWSVALTGELFF; cdr3_nt: TGTGCCTGGAGTGTCGCGCTGACCGGGGAGCTGTTTTTT; clone_size: -; j_call: TRBJ2-2; v_call: TRBV30; d_call: -
cdr3_aa: CASSLALAGGGTDTQYF; cdr3_nt: TGCGCCAGCAGCTTGGCCTTGGCGGGAGGGGGCACAGATACGCAGTATTTT; clone_size: -; j_call: TRBJ2-3; v_call: TRBV5-1; d_call: TRBD2
cdr3_aa: CASSDPSGGSYEQYF; cdr3_nt: TGTGCCAGCAGTGACCCTAGCGGGGGTTCGTACGAGCAGTACTTC; clone_size: once; j_call: TRBJ2-7; v_call: TRBV2; d_call: TRBD2
cdr3_aa: CASSADWAGLIQYF; cdr3_nt: TGTGCCAGTAGTGCGGATTGGGCGGGACTTATTCAGTACTTC; clone_size: -; j_call: TRBJ2-4; v_call: TRBV19; d_call: -
cdr3_aa: CASSLERGTSGNEQFF; cdr3_nt: TGTGCCAGCTCACTCGAGCGAGGGACTAGCGGGAATGAGCAGTTCTTC; clone_size: -; j_call: TRBJ2-1; v_call: TRBV18; d_call: TRBD2
cdr3_aa: CASSVGGDSYQPQHF; cdr3_nt: TGTGCCAGCAGCGTAGGCGGGGACAGCTATCAGCCCCAGCATTTT; clone_size: -; j_call: TRBJ1-5; v_call: TRBV9; d_call: TRBD1
cdr3_aa: CASSQVGLAGGGDEQFF; cdr3_nt: TGCGCCAGCAGCCAAGTGGGATTAGCGGGAGGAGGAGATGAGCAGTTCTTC; clone_size: -; j_call: TRBJ2-1; v_call: TRBV4-1; d_call: TRBD2
cdr3_aa: CASSGTGGRAQPQHF; cdr3_nt: TGTGCCAGTAGTGGGACAGGGGGCAGGGCTCAGCCCCAGCATTTT; clone_size: -; j_call: TRBJ1-5; v_call: TRBV19; d_call: TRBD1
cdr3_aa: CASSEGLAGGPGYEQYF; cdr3_nt: TGTGCCAGCAGTGAGGGACTAGCGGGAGGGCCTGGGTACGAGCAGTACTTC; clone_size: -; j_call: TRBJ2-7; v_call: TRBV6-1; d_call: TRBD2
cdr3_aa: CASSQLVAAGLREQFF; cdr3_nt: TGTGCCAGCAGTCAATTAGTAGCAGCGGGACTTCGCGAGCAGTTCTTC; clone_size: -; j_call: TRBJ2-1; v_call: TRBV14; d_call: TRBD2
cdr3_aa: CASSLGGRIFYGYTF; cdr3_nt: TGTGCCAGCAGCTTGGGGGGCAGGATATTCTATGGCTACACCTTC; clone_size: -; j_call: TRBJ1-2; v_call: TRBV5-8; d_call: -